The rows below give T cell receptor beta chains drawn from one sample of a study of cytomegalovirus exposure and HLA in healthy donors. Generated by immunoSEQ multiplex PCR, the TCRdb table keeps only in-frame clones and is missing some. The data hold around 190,000 clones, with about 9% observed a single time. The sequencing input was PBMCs. The receptors were gathered from a woman under 40 in good health and CMV-seropositive. Each CDR3 is given with its conserved first and last residue. The D gene is left open where the match is weak. Expanded clones get a size class; other rows say once, few or many, or leave the size out.

TRBJ2-7 | - | TRBV7-3 | TRBD2 | TGTGCCAGCAGCTTCACGGGGGGGCAATCCTACGAGCAGTACTTC | CASSFTGGQSYEQYF
TRBJ2-3 | few | TRBV5-1 | TRBD2 | TGCGCCAGCAGCTTGGGTCCGACTAGCGGGAGCACAGATACGCAGTATTTT | CASSLGPTSGSTDTQYF
TRBJ2-5 | - | TRBV2 | TRBD2 | TGTGCCAGCAGTGTTATCACGGGAGGGGAGACCCAGTACTTC | CASSVITGGETQYF
TRBJ1-2 | few | TRBV30 | TRBD1 | TGTGCCTGGAGTGTATCAGGGGGCTCCTATGGCTACACCTTC | CAWSVSGGSYGYTF
TRBJ1-5 | - | TRBV2 | - | TGTGCCAGCACCAGGGGTTTAATCCAGCCCCAGCATTTT | CASTRGLIQPQHF
TRBJ2-3 | - | TRBV2 | TRBD2 | TGTGCCAGCAGTGAAGGACTAGCGGGAGGGGGGGCAGATACGCAGTATTTT | CASSEGLAGGGADTQYF
TRBJ2-7 | - | TRBV30 | TRBD1 | TGTGCCTGGAGTGCGGACAGGGCGTCCTACGAGCAGTACTTC | CAWSADRASYEQYF
TRBJ1-1 | - | TRBV30 | TRBD1 | TGTGCCTGGAGTGCGGGTCTTGGACAGGGATCCACTGAAGCTTTCTTT | CAWSAGLGQGSTEAFF
TRBJ1-1 | few | TRBV6-5 | - | TGTGCCAGCAGTAAGAGCCGGGGAGTGAACACTGAAGCTTTCTTT | CASSKSRGVNTEAFF
TRBJ2-7 | - | TRBV27 | TRBD1 | TGTGCCAGCAGTTTATCGACAGGGGACGAGCAGTACTTC | CASSLSTGDEQYF
TRBJ2-7 | few | TRBV9 | TRBD2 | TGTGCCAGCAGCGCCCGGGGGACTAGCGGGAGTCACGAGCAGTACTTC | CASSARGTSGSHEQYF
TRBJ2-1 | - | TRBV9 | TRBD2 | TGTGCCAGCAGCGGAGCGGGGGCGCTTGAAACCAATGAGCAGTTCTTC | CASSGAGALETNEQFF
TRBJ2-3 | few | TRBV4-1 | - | TGCGCCAGCAGCCACGTCCCTTCTGGCACCACAGATACGCAGTATTTT | CASSHVPSGTTDTQYF
TRBJ2-7 | few | TRBV19 | TRBD2 | TGTGCCAGTAGGCTCTCCGGGACTAGCTCCTACGAGCAGTACTTC | CASRLSGTSSYEQYF
TRBJ2-7 | few | TRBV5-4 | - | TGTGCCAGCAGCAAAATGGGACTGGCCCGCTCCGAGCAGTACTTC | CASSKMGLARSEQYF
TRBJ2-2 | - | TRBV6-6 | - | TGTGCCAGCAGTTACCAGGGTGCCACCGGGGAGCTGTTTTTT | CASSYQGATGELFF
TRBJ1-2 | - | TRBV2 | - | TGTGCCAGCAGTCTAGATCCCAGACAGGCCATCTATGGCTACACCTTC | CASSLDPRQAIYGYTF
TRBJ2-7 | - | TRBV6-6 | - | TGTGCCAGCAGTGCACAGGGCTACGAGCAGTACTTC | CASSAQGYEQYF
TRBJ1-3 | few | TRBV30 | - | TGTGCCTGGAGCCTATCGTTCTTAGGAAACACCATATATTTT | CAWSLSFLGNTIYF
TRBJ2-1 | - | TRBV6-1 | TRBD1 | TGTGCCAGCAGTCTCGACAGGGGTGGTTACAATGAGCAGTTCTTC | CASSLDRGGYNEQFF
TRBJ1-1 | few | TRBV18 | - | TGTGCCAGCTCACCAGGGAGCGACACTGAAGCTTTCTTT | CASSPGSDTEAFF
TRBJ2-3 | - | TRBV18 | - | TGTGCCAGCTCAATAGGGGGCACAGATACGCAGTATTTT | CASSIGGTDTQYF
TRBJ2-5 | - | TRBV30 | - | TGTGCCTGGTTTCCCACTCGTATGGGCCCCCAAGAGACCCAGTACTTC | CAWFPTRMGPQETQYF
TRBJ2-7 | - | TRBV25-1 | - | TGTGCCAGCAGTCCCCCGGGACTGATGAGCTCCTACGAGCAGTACTTC | CASSPPGLMSSYEQYF
TRBJ2-1 | - | TRBV5-6 | - | TGTGCCAGCAGCTTACGGGGATTCATCGCCAATGAGCAGTTCTTC | CASSLRGFIANEQFF
TRBJ1-2 | - | TRBV30 | TRBD1 | TGTGCCTGGAACCCCACAGGGGTAGTTGGCTACACCTTC | CAWNPTGVVGYTF
TRBJ2-5 | few | TRBV5-5 | - | TGTGCCAGCAGCTTCCCCCAGGGCCAAGAGACCCAGTACTTC | CASSFPQGQETQYF
TRBJ1-5 | few | TRBV2 | - | TGTGCCAGCAGTGAAAAGGTGTCATTGGGGGGACGGCATTTT | CASSEKVSLGGRHF
TRBJ2-1 | - | TRBV23-1 | - | TGCGCCAGCAGCCCGGGACACCTCAATGAGCAGTTCTTC | CASSPGHLNEQFF
TRBJ2-7 | - | TRBV10-3 | TRBD2 | TGTGCCACAGCGGGGGCGACTAAGACCTCATACGAGCAGTACTTC | CATAGATKTSYEQYF
TRBJ2-4 | few | TRBV6-5 | TRBD2 | TGTGCCAGCAGACCCCTAGCGGGATGGCGAAACATTCAGTACTTC | CASRPLAGWRNIQYF
TRBJ1-5 | - | TRBV19 | TRBD1 | TGTGCCAGTAGTGGGTTCCAGGGGGCAGAGCCCCAGCATTTT | CASSGFQGAEPQHF
TRBJ2-5 | - | TRBV5-1 | - | TGCGCCAGCAGCTCACAGGGTGAGACCCAGTACTTC | CASSSQGETQYF
TRBJ2-3 | few | TRBV29-1 | - | TGCAGCGTTGGTCAGACAGGTTACACAGATACGCAGTATTTT | CSVGQTGYTDTQYF
TRBJ2-7 | few | TRBV7-2 | TRBD2 | TGTGCCAGCAGCTTAGCGGGAGGGCCGGGTGAGCAGTACTTC | CASSLAGGPGEQYF
TRBJ2-1 | - | TRBV2 | TRBD2 | TGTGCCAGCAGTGGACTAGCGGGAGGGCTCGTTGAGCAGTTCTTC | CASSGLAGGLVEQFF
TRBJ2-7 | few | TRBV2 | TRBD1 | TGTGCCAGCAACGCCAGGGGGCTTACCTACGAGCAGTACTTC | CASNARGLTYEQYF
TRBJ1-1 | - | TRBV7-6 | TRBD1 | TGTGCCAGCAGACACGGGACAGGGGGGGCGAACACTGAAGCTTTCTTT | CASRHGTGGANTEAFF
TRBJ2-3 | - | TRBV19 | - | TGTGCCAGTAGTATCAGTGGCTCCCCCAGCACAGATACGCAGTATTTT | CASSISGSPSTDTQYF